Sequencing of this TCR beta chain was carried out in a study of technical replicates of blood from several donors. Some clones are missing from TCRdb's copy, which holds only in-frame ones; the method was immunoSEQ multiplex PCR. This table holds around 79,000 clones, 75% to 95% found once. The CDR3 consists of 17 residues. The sequence derives from a human donor in good health. Input material: T cells isolated from PBMCs. The genes are TRBV21-1 and TRBJ1-5. TRBV21-1 is tagged as a pseudogene. CDR3 region: CASSKGGGAYSNQPQHF. The CDR3 DNA follows: TGTGCCAGCAGCAAAGGAGGAGGCGCGTATAGCAATCAGCCCCAGCATTTT.